This is a list of T cell receptor beta chains from one sample in a study of T-cell memory formation after mild COVID-19. A single record per CDR3 protein comes from TCRdb applying MiXCR to the 5' RACE reads. The profile shows 450,000 to 650,000 distinct CDR3 sequences, roughly 21% of them singletons. Sequencing used PBMCs or a T cell subset sorted from them (not recorded which). The receptors originated from an adult woman who had mild COVID-19 (a few samples of this study predate the infection). Cell type and time point are not known. Both conserved end residues are part of each CDR3. D genes are given only for firm matches. Clone sizes are given selectively: once, few, many, or a class where the clone is expanded.

-	13	once	TRBV19	TRBJ1-1	CASREALNTEAFF	TGTGCCAGTAGGGAGGCCCTGAACACTGAAGCTTTCTTT
-	14	few	TRBV9	TRBJ2-7	CASSGWDGPYEQYF	TGTGCCAGCAGCGGTTGGGACGGTCCCTACGAGCAGTACTTC
TRBD1	12	-	TRBV6-5	TRBJ1-1	CASSPRGPPAFF	TGTGCCAGCAGCCCTAGGGGGCCCCCAGCTTTCTTT
TRBD1	17	-	TRBV15	TRBJ1-2	CATSRVGQGAGSYGYTF	TGTGCCACCAGCAGAGTGGGACAGGGCGCCGGATCCTATGGCTACACCTTC
-	15	many	TRBV7-6	TRBJ2-1	CASSLPGSSYNEQFF	TGCGCCAGCAGCTTGCCGGGGAGCTCCTACAATGAGCAGTTCTTC
-	16	-	TRBV20-1	TRBJ2-1	CSARIVSRSSGNEQFF	TGCAGTGCTAGAATCGTCTCGCGGAGTTCTGGGAATGAGCAGTTCTTC
TRBD1	14	-	TRBV7-4	TRBJ2-3	CASITDRGTDTQYF	TGTGCCAGCATCACGGACAGGGGCACAGATACGCAGTATTTT
-	17	few	TRBV3-1	TRBJ1-5	CASSPSLGRGSNQPQHF	TGTGCCAGCAGCCCTTCGTTGGGCAGGGGAAGCAATCAGCCCCAGCATTTT
-	17	-	TRBV4-3	TRBJ2-7	CASSQDLVGNSPYEQYF	TGCGCCAGCAGCCAAGATCTAGTGGGAAACTCCCCCTACGAGCAGTACTTC
-	11	few	TRBV7-6	TRBJ2-1	CASSPGGEQFF	TGTGCCAGCAGCCCCGGGGGTGAGCAGTTCTTC
-	12	-	TRBV10-2	TRBJ2-2	CASSEGPGELFF	TGCGCCAGCAGTGAGGGCCCCGGGGAGCTGTTTTTT